A selection of T cell receptor beta chains follows, all from one sample in a study of Ad26.COV2.S vaccination and SARS-CoV-2 variants. Some clones are missing from TCRdb's copy, which holds only in-frame ones; the method was immunoSEQ multiplex PCR. The sample consists of more than 300,000 clones, about 88% of them appearing once. Sequencing was performed on peripheral blood, taken in a trial of Ad26.COV2.S vaccine versus placebo. Receptor source: a person between 18 and 65 years old who received the Ad26.COV2.S COVID-19 vaccine or a placebo. CDR3s include the opening cysteine and the closing phenylalanine or tryptophan.

v_gene	j_gene	CDR3aa
TRBV7-9	TRBJ1-3	CASSPRGDPNTIYF
TRBV4-2	TRBJ1-4	CASSQDSVPGRAGEKLFF
TRBV9	TRBJ1-2	CASSVGQGGPYGYTF
TRBV4-2	TRBJ2-7	CASSQDDSIPYEQYF
TRBV30	TRBJ1-6	CAWSVRQGDNSPLHF
TRBV4-2	TRBJ1-5	CASSQDLGGNQPQHF
TRBV18	TRBJ1-1	CASSPIRTGRVTEAFF
TRBV5-1	TRBJ1-2	CASSGTGIDGYTF
TRBV5-6	TRBJ2-5	CASSLQAAAGTQYF
TRBV3-1/TRBV3-2	TRBJ1-1	CASSLTGGTEAFF
TRBV7-9	TRBJ2-3	CASSLETGRTDTQYF
TRBV11-3	TRBJ2-3	CASSQGTAEYTDTQYF
TRBV6-5	TRBJ1-6	CASSHRTPPLHF
TRBV3-1/TRBV3-2	TRBJ2-2	CASSQGQDRRELFF
TRBV7-9	TRBJ2-2	CASRLTGQGTGELFF
TRBV3-1/TRBV3-2	TRBJ2-6	CASSQDLTVSGANVLTF
TRBV4-3	TRBJ1-2	CASSQDPAGALGGYTF
TRBV14	TRBJ2-5	CASSHRTSGRGETQYF
TRBV21-1	TRBJ1-2	CASLERFRNLENYGYTF
TRBV5-8	TRBJ1-5	CASSPGGWRNQPQHF
TRBV18	TRBJ1-2	CASSPDGTVQLGYTF
TRBV19	TRBJ1-1	CASSTTRGTEAFF
TRBV5-6	TRBJ1-6	CASSSLRQSSYNSPLHF
TRBV9	TRBJ1-5	CASSVEGQPQHF
TRBV6-2/TRBV6-3	TRBJ1-5	CASSFGRAGLKPQHF
TRBV3-1/TRBV3-2	TRBJ1-4	CASSQAGLERRTNEKLFF
TRBV28	TRBJ1-6	CASIAFGGKSDSPLHF